The 24 T cell receptor beta chains presented below share a single source sample, sequenced in a study of glioma-infiltrating T cells after dendritic cell vaccination (dated by TCRdb to the mid-2010s). Library preparation used the immunoSEQ multiplex PCR assay. Not all clones reach the TCRdb copy of this immuneACCESS table, which keeps in-frame sequences only. Checked studies attribute under half of the gap to unresolved V genes and leave the rest unexplained. The sample records just under 85,000 clones, about 90% of which are singletons. The leading ten clones occupy 3.2% of the sample. This specimen was blood, taken before dendritic cell vaccination. These receptors originate from a human donor with glioblastoma.

The chain couples TRBV30 to TRBJ2-5; TRBD2 matches at 8 bases. J was trimmed by 5 bases and V by 3 bases; bases with no gene match: 11. CDR1 is GTSNPN and CDR2 is SVGIG in the germline V gene (reference sequence). CDR3 length: 15 residues. This CDR3 is CAWRRKLAGFETQYF. The DNA for the CDR3 is TGTGCCTGGAGGAGGAAGCTAGCGGGTTTCGAGACCCAGTACTTC.

This chain uses TRBV11-2 with TRBJ2-7; 7 bases are a match to TRBD1. V shed 4 bases, J shed 2 bases, and the junction held 5 bases outside the gene matches. There are 14 residues in the CDR3. Germline lookup yields CDR1 SGHAT and CDR2 FQNNGV. The CDR3 DNA reads TGTGCCAGCAGCTCCCGGGACAGCACCTACGAGCAGTACTTC. Encoded protein: CASSSRDSTYEQYF.

This chain connects TRBV25-1 to TRBJ2-1; D perhaps matches TRBD2 (6 bases). V was clipped by 7 bases and J by 4 bases, with 8 bases between them. The CDR3 length is 12 residues. CDR1 and CDR2 from the germline V gene are MGHDK and SYGVNS. CDR3 bases: TGTGCCAGCATGGGGGGTTACAATGAGCAGTTCTTC. Residues: CASMGGYNEQFF.

V is TRBV30 and J is TRBJ1-6, with TRBD1 identical over 7 bases. CDR1 is GTSNPN, CDR2 SVGIG, per germline (reference sequence). The CDR3 loop spans 13 amino acids. V lost 2 bases, J lost 7 bases, and 2 bases stayed unmatched. For the CDR3, the DNA is TGTGCCTGGAGTCCACAGGGGAATTCACCCCTCCACTTT. Translating gives CAWSPQGNSPLHF. Looking up the rest from reference TRBV30 and TRBJ1-6 gives the full variable domain: SQTIHQWPATLVQPVGSPLSLECTVEGTSNPNLYWYRQAAGRGLQLLFYSVGIGQISSEVPQNLSASRPQDRQFILSSKKLLLSDSGFYLCAWSPQGNSPLHFGNGTRLTVT.

J is TRBJ1-1 and V is TRBV19; 8 bases align to TRBD1. The CDR3 is 14 amino acids. J lost 1 base, V lost 3 bases, and 1 base had no gene match. CDR1 LNHDA and CDR2 SQIVND come from the germline V gene (reference sequence). CDR3 region: CASSMGQANTEAFF. In nucleotides, the CDR3 is TGTGCCAGTAGTATGGGACAGGCGAACACTGAAGCTTTCTTT.

This chain connects TRBV6-5 to TRBJ1-1; D gene uncertain. Trimming took off 0 bases at V and 5 bases at J, with 13 bases between the two ends. Germline CDR1 and CDR2: MNHEY and SVGAGI. The CDR3 length is 15 residues. Written as DNA, the CDR3 is TGTGCCAGCAGTTACTCTCAACCGCGGGGAACTGAAGCTTTCTTT. Its protein is CASSYSQPRGTEAFF.

This clone occurred a few times. The chain is built from TRBV30 and TRBJ2-7; D is perhaps TRBD1 (6 bases). V lost 3 bases and J lost 6, with 15 bases in between. Germline V gives CDR1 GTSNPN, CDR2 SVGIG (reference sequence). This CDR3 spans 13 amino acids. CDR3 residues: CAWSSGQSGEQYF. CDR3 DNA sequence: TGTGCCTGGAGCTCCGGACAGTCTGGCGAGCAGTACTTC. Full variable domain (outside the CDR3, taken from reference TRBV30 and TRBJ2-7): SQTIHQWPATLVQPVGSPLSLECTVEGTSNPNLYWYRQAAGRGLQLLFYSVGIGQISSEVPQNLSASRPQDRQFILSSKKLLLSDSGFYLCAWSSGQSGEQYFGPGTRLTVT.

This chain connects TRBV5-1 to TRBJ2-4; a weak D match, TRBD2 (5 bases). This CDR3 is 18 amino acids long. Germline CDR1 and CDR2: SGHRS and YFSETQ. Trimming removed 4 bases at V and 0 bases at J, with 20 bases between. CDR3 sequence reads: CASSRAQEDRIAKNIQYF. DNA for the CDR3: TGCGCCAGCAGCCGAGCTCAGGAGGACCGAATAGCCAAAAACATTCAGTACTTC.

V and J are TRBV5-1 and TRBJ2-5; 8 positions agree with TRBD1. The germline V gene encodes CDR1 SGHRS and CDR2 YFSETQ. The J segment lost 4 bases and the V segment lost 4 bases, leaving 6 bases of the junction unmatched. This CDR3 is built from 14 residues. CDR3 bases: TGCGCCAGCAGCAGCTCAGGGGGCCCAGAGACCCAGTACTTC. This sequence encodes CASSSSGGPETQYF.

The chain recombines TRBV5-1 with TRBJ1-2; TRBD1 is a possible D gene (6 bases). Trimming stripped 5 bases from V and 6 bases from J, with 17 bases between. Germline assignment: CDR1 SGHRS and CDR2 YFSETQ. This CDR3 is built from 14 residues. CDR3 bases: TGCGCCAGCAGTTCGGCGGGGGGCGCGGATGGCTACACCTTC. It yields the protein CASSSAGGADGYTF.

The chain has TRBV18 and TRBJ2-3, with 7 bases matching TRBD2. Germline CDR1 reads KGHSH; CDR2 reads LQKENI. This CDR3 contains 16 residues. V lost 2 bases, J lost 0 bases, and 5 bases stayed unmatched. The CDR3 here is CASSPLPGLSTDTQYF. The CDR3, as DNA: TGTGCCAGCTCACCATTACCGGGACTAAGCACAGATACGCAGTATTTT.

V gene TRBV27 combines with J gene TRBJ1-2; a weak D match, TRBD1 (6 bases). CDR3 length: 14 amino acids. Germline CDR1 reads MNHEY; CDR2 reads SMNVEV (reference sequence). The ends were cut back, 3 bases at V and 8 bases at J, with 16 bases in the middle. CDR3 protein: CASSFINRESGYTF. CDR3 in DNA: TGTGCCAGCAGTTTCATCAACAGGGAATCAGGCTACACCTTC.

The chain recombines TRBV6-5 with TRBJ1-3, with no clear D. V was pared by 4 bases and J by 8 bases, with 12 bases between. CDR3 length equals 13 residues. From germline, CDR1 is MNHEY and CDR2 SVGAGI. CDR3 coding DNA: TGTGCCAGCAGTTTGAGGGCCGGGTACACCATATATTTT. It is translated as CASSLRAGYTIYF.

V and J are TRBV11-2 and TRBJ2-3; D is possibly TRBD2 (6 bases). Per germline, CDR1 SGHAT and CDR2 FQNNGV. Trimming shortened V by 5 bases and J by 0 bases, and 12 bases separated the two germline ends. This CDR3 contains 15 residues. DNA for the CDR3: TGTGCCAGCAGCGGGGCGGCGGGAAGCACAGATACGCAGTATTTT. This codes for CASSGAAGSTDTQYF.

The rearrangement links TRBV7-3 to TRBJ1-1, with a weak D call TRBD1 (6 bases). In germline, CDR1 is SGHTA, CDR2 FQGTGA. Trimming left V 3 bases short and J 2 bases short, with 7 bases between. The CDR3 consists of 13 residues. The CDR3 nucleotides are TGTGCCAGCAGCTTCGGGACAAACACTGAAGCTTTCTTT. Translated: CASSFGTNTEAFF. The full variable domain, in which reference TRBV7-3 and TRBJ1-1 provide the parts outside the CDR3, is GAGVSQTPSNKVTEKGKYVELRCDPISGHTALYWYRQSLGQGPEFLIYFQGTGAADDSGLPNDRFFAVRPEGSVSTLKIQRTERGDSAVYLCASSFGTNTEAFFGQGTRLTVV.

This rearrangement joins TRBV6-1 to TRBJ1-5; 10 bases map to TRBD1. The CDR3 runs to 12 residues. CDR1 is MNHNS, CDR2 SASEGT, per germline. The ends lost 8 bases at V and 6 bases at J; junction bases unmatched: 1. CDR3 nucleotides: TGTGCCAGCCGGACAGGGGGTCAGCCCCAGCATTTT. Its protein is CASRTGGQPQHF.

The rearrangement links TRBV6-1 to TRBJ2-7, with 8 bases matching TRBD1. CDR1 MNHNS and CDR2 SASEGT come from the germline V gene. V lost 6 bases to trimming and J lost 7 bases; unmatched junction nucleotides: 8. The CDR3 sequence is 13 residues long. For the CDR3, the DNA is TGTGCCAGCAGCCTGACAGGGGTGGGTGAGCAGTACTTC. It codes for CASSLTGVGEQYF.

This chain connects TRBV7-6 to TRBJ1-5; D gene uncertain. CDR3 length equals 18 residues. The germline V gene encodes CDR1 SGHVS and CDR2 FNYEAQ. V was pared by 5 bases and J by 1 base, with 21 bases between. CDR3 coding DNA: TGTGCCAGCAGCCCGCGGTTTGGCAGAATTCGGAGCAATCAGCCCCAGCATTTT. Protein sequence: CASSPRFGRIRSNQPQHF.

The chain combines TRBV5-1 with TRBJ2-3, with a tentative D call TRBD2 (6 bases). The CDR3 is 14 amino acids. Per the germline V gene, CDR1 is SGHRS and CDR2 is YFSETQ. Trimming took off 5 bases at V and 1 base at J, with 11 bases between the two ends. CDR3 protein: CASSKGTRTDTQYF. The CDR3 bases are TGCGCCAGCAGTAAGGGGACTCGCACAGATACGCAGTATTTT.

The genes are TRBV6-6 and TRBJ2-2; 8 bases map to TRBD1. Germline V CDR1 and CDR2: MNHNY, SVGAGI (reference sequence). CDR3 length: 16 amino acids. The trim removed 6 bases at V and 5 bases at J, leaving 11 bases unmatched. The CDR3 is CASSPPGQGRTGELFF. CDR3 nucleotide sequence: TGTGCCAGCAGCCCGCCCGGACAGGGCCGTACCGGGGAGCTGTTTTTT.

J is TRBJ2-3 and V is TRBV6-6, with 8 bases identical to TRBD2. With 2 bases clipped from V and 6 bases from J, the junction kept 7 bases outside the gene matches. The CDR3 is made up of 15 amino acids. Germline V gene lookup returns CDR1 MNHNY and CDR2 SVGAGI (reference sequence). CDR3 sequence (DNA): TGTGCCAGCAGTTACCCCCTCGCGGGAGGCGATACGCAGTATTTT. It encodes CASSYPLAGGDTQYF.

The chain is built from TRBV5-1 and TRBJ1-1; 7 positions match TRBD1. V was pared by 4 bases and J by 1 base, with 7 bases of the junction left unmatched. Germline V lookup: CDR1 SGHRS, CDR2 YFSETQ. This CDR3 is 15 amino acids long. The CDR3 DNA reads TGCGCCAGCAGCCCTATGGGACAGACGAACACTGAAGCTTTCTTT. Protein: CASSPMGQTNTEAFF.

The V and J genes are TRBV14 and TRBJ1-1; TRBD1 agrees at 7 bases. Germline trimming cut 4 bases from V and 11 bases from J; bases unmatched to any gene: 10. Germline loops: CDR1 SGHDN, CDR2 FVKESK. This CDR3 is 13 amino acids long. The CDR3 here is CASSRQGGIGAFF. The DNA of the CDR3 is TGTGCCAGCAGCCGACAGGGCGGGATAGGTGCTTTCTTT.

This chain's CDR3 is CASSLLQGMATNEKLFF. The CDR3 DNA sequence: TGTGCCAGCAGCTTACTTCAGGGGATGGCAACTAATGAAAAACTGTTTTTT. The chain is built from TRBV7-8 and TRBJ1-4, with D possibly being TRBD1 (6 bases). Deletions cut 2 bases from V and 0 bases from J, with 13 bases between. Germline-derived CDR1 and CDR2 are SGHVS and FQNEAQ. CDR3 length: 17 amino acids.